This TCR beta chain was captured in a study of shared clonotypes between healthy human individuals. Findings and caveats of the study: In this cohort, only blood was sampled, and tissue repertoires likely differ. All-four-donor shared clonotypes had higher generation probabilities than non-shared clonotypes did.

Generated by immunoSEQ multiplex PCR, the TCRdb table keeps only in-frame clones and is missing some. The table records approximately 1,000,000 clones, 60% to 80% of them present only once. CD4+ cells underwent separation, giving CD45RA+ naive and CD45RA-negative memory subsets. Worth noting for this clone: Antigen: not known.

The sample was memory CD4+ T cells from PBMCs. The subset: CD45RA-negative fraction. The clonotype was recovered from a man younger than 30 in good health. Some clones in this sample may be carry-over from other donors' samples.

The CDR3 DNA sequence: TGTGCCAGCAGCCAAGACACCGGGAGGGCCTCAGATACGCAGTATTTT. Its translation: CASSQDTGRASDTQYF. This chain connects TRBV4-2 to TRBJ2-3; 8 bases fit TRBD2. J was trimmed by 4 bases and V by 0 bases; bases with no gene match: 6. Germline V CDR1 and CDR2: LGHNA, YNFKEQ. This CDR3 is 16 amino acids long.